These 25 T cell receptor beta chains were all obtained from the same sample, sequenced in a study of molecular identifiers for immune sequencing clone quantification. MiXCR, run by TCRdb on the PCR reads, gives a single entry per CDR3 protein. The data show about 510,000 distinct CDR3 sequences, around a fifth seen once. Input material: naive CD8+ T cells from blood, with Jurkat cell RNA spiked in. Subset denoted: FACS-sorted CD8+CD4-CCR7+CD45RA+ naive T cells. These receptors were collected from a human donor in good health. Some libraries in this study had Jurkat cell RNA spiked in.

This clonotype was seen only a few times. The J gene is TRBJ1-4, the V gene TRBV7-2, with 8 bases lining up with TRBD1. Trimming at V came to 4 bases and at J to 8 bases, leaving 6 bases not matched to a gene. The CDR3 is made up of 14 amino acids. The germline V gene has CDR1 SGHTA and CDR2 FQGNSA. CDR3 sequence: CASSYGQGGEKLFF. In nucleotides, the CDR3 is TGTGCCAGCAGCTACGGACAGGGTGGCGAAAAACTGTTTTTT.

In regard to this clonotype: With a much larger clone just one base away, this may be a read error. The J gene is TRBJ2-3, the V gene TRBV28; D uncertain. V lost 1 base and J lost 4, with 12 bases in between. Germline-derived CDR1 and CDR2 are MDHEN and SYDVKM. The CDR3 is made up of 15 amino acids. The DNA for the CDR3 is TGTGCCAGCAGTTTATCAGTAGGCCCGGCAGATACGCAGTATTTT. As protein: CASSLSVGPADTQYF.

This clonotype was found a few times. The V call is TRBV12-3 or TRBV12-4, the J call TRBJ2-5; TRBD2 aligns across 8 bases. V gave up 1 base and J gave up 5 bases; unmatched junction bases: 3. The CDR3 length is 14 residues. CDR3 amino acids: CASSLGGGPETQYF. The CDR3 DNA is TGTGCCAGCAGTTTAGGCGGGGGGCCGGAGACCCAGTACTTC.

The CDR3 sequence is CAAGGVGYEQYF. The CDR3 DNA follows: TGTGCCGCGGGCGGGGTGGGGTACGAGCAGTACTTC. The chain links TRBV11-2 to TRBJ2-7; the D gene is possibly TRBD2 (6 bases). The CDR3 is 12 residues long. Germline V lookup: CDR1 SGHAT, CDR2 FQNNGV. The V and J ends lost 11 bases and 4 bases respectively, with 15 bases between them.

This clonotype has a handful of counts. The rearrangement links TRBV24-1 to TRBJ1-2; tentatively, D is TRBD1 (5 bases). Germline CDR1 and CDR2: KGHDR and SFDVKD. V was clipped by 7 bases and J by 4 bases, with 9 bases between them. CDR3 length: 12 amino acids. DNA of the CDR3: TGTGCCACCAGCCGGGACGGCTATGGCTACACCTTC. It encodes CATSRDGYGYTF.

On this clonotype: Possible read error: a much larger clone is one base away. This chain joins TRBV20-1 and TRBJ2-7, with 9 nucleotides matching TRBD2. The V gene's germline CDR1 is DFQATT and CDR2 SNEGSKA (reference sequence). The CDR3 consists of 13 residues. The CDR3: CSARGTSFYEQNF. The DNA of the CDR3 is TGCAGTGCCAGAGGGACTAGCTTTTACGAGCAGAACTTC.

In regard to this clonotype: Since no conserved phenylalanine or tryptophan closes the CDR3, a read error is the likely cause. The chain joins TRBV28 to TRBJ1-2, with unresolved D. Germline CDR1 and CDR2: MDHEN and SYDVKM. This CDR3 contains 13 residues. The ends were cut back, 2 bases at V and 8 bases at J, with 12 bases in the middle. CDR3: CASSLGSSGGYTS. Here the CDR3 DNA reads TGTGCCAGCAGTTTAGGGAGTTCGGGCGGCTACACCTCC.

The rearrangement joins TRBV2 to TRBJ2-2; the D gene is possibly TRBD2 (6 bases). The germline V gene has CDR1 SNHLY and CDR2 FYNNEI. The CDR3 has 13 amino acids. Between the trimmed V and J ends, which lost 3 bases and 7 bases, there was a span of 9 bases. CDR3 sequence reads: CASSDTSIGELFF. CDR3 nucleotides: TGTGCCAGCAGTGATACTAGCATCGGGGAGCTGTTTTTT.

In its sample, this clonotype was seen a few times. The chain is built from TRBV24-1 and TRBJ2-3; the match to TRBD2 covers 10 bases. CDR3 length equals 15 residues. Germline CDR1 KGHDR, CDR2 SFDVKD. V was pared by 4 bases and J by 3 bases, with 3 bases of the junction left unmatched. This CDR3 is CATSERTSGTDTQYF. Written as DNA, the CDR3 is TGTGCCACCAGTGAGCGGACTAGCGGTACAGATACGCAGTATTTT.

The rearrangement links TRBV29-1 to TRBJ2-1, with D possibly TRBD2 on 6 matching bases. The germline V and J ends were trimmed by 3 bases and 8 bases, with 29 bases remaining between them. CDR3 length: 18 amino acids. CDR1 and CDR2 (germline): SQVTM, ANQGSEA. This chain's CDR3 is CSVDALVGTDGLDDEQFF. The DNA of the CDR3 is TGCAGCGTTGACGCCCTCGTCGGGACTGATGGGCTTGACGATGAGCAGTTCTTC.

A note on this clonotype: A much larger clonotype is one base distant, so this may be a read error. The chain uses TRBV12-3 or TRBV12-4 and TRBJ1-6; TRBD1 might be the D (5 bases). CDR3 length: 17 amino acids. The V end was cut by 2 bases, the J end by 7 bases, with 18 bases between. The CDR3 DNA reads TGTGCCAGCAGTTTACCCCGGACATTAGCCTCCAATTCACCCCTCCACTTT. Protein product: CASSLPRTLASNSPLHF.

This clonotype appeared a few times. The rearrangement links TRBV6-2 or TRBV6-3 to TRBJ2-7; TRBD2 is a possible D gene (6 bases). V was shortened by 2 bases and J by 6 bases, with 14 bases between the two germline ends. CDR1 is MNHEY and CDR2 is SVGEGT in the germline V gene. This CDR3 region has 14 residues. The CDR3 spells CASSYGAGLSEQYF. CDR3 nucleotide sequence: TGTGCCAGCAGTTACGGTGCGGGACTGAGCGAGCAGTACTTC.

The gene calls are TRBV6-1 and TRBJ1-5, with 8 bases that match TRBD1. Germline V lookup: CDR1 MNHNS, CDR2 SASEGT. The CDR3 runs 17 residues. With V trimmed by 4 bases and J by 0 bases, 8 bases remained unmatched. In DNA, the CDR3 is TGTGCCAGCAGTGGGACAGGGATAGAAGTTAGCAATCAGCCCCAGCATTTT. It yields the protein CASSGTGIEVSNQPQHF.

The chain employs TRBV19 and TRBJ1-5, with D perhaps TRBD1 (5 bases). Germline V gene sequence: CDR1 LNHDA, CDR2 SQIVND (reference sequence). The CDR3 has 16 amino acids. Between the trimmed V and J ends, which lost 1 base and 6 bases, there was a span of 16 bases. The CDR3 sequence is CASSIVVGVRSQPQHF. CDR3 coding DNA: TGTGCCAGTAGTATAGTGGTGGGGGTAAGGAGTCAGCCCCAGCATTTT.

There are a few counts of this clonotype. V is TRBV4-2 and J is TRBJ2-7; 7 nucleotides align to TRBD2. This CDR3 comprises 14 residues. CDR1 and CDR2 from the germline V gene are LGHNA and YNFKEQ. Trimming at V came to 3 bases and at J to 3 bases, leaving 5 bases not matched to a gene. CDR3 nucleotides: TGTGCCAGCAGCCAGTACTCGGGAGGCTACGAGCAGTACTTC. This codes for CASSQYSGGYEQYF.

This clonotype was recorded at least ten times. The chain is built from TRBV4-3 and TRBJ2-5; no clear D. Trimming cost V 1 base and J 2 bases, with 5 bases left between them. Germline CDR1 is LGHNA and CDR2 is YSLEER. The length of the CDR3 is 13 residues. The CDR3 coding sequence is TGCGCCAGCAGCCAAGGAGAGCAAGAGACCCAGTACTTC. Amino acids: CASSQGEQETQYF.

J is TRBJ2-3 and V is TRBV27, with D possibly being TRBD2 (5 bases). The CDR3 contains 17 residues. Trimming pared 6 bases from V and 0 bases from J, leaving 19 bases between. Germline CDR1 MNHEY, CDR2 SMNVEV (reference sequence). The CDR3 region is CASRSLAGSGSTDTQYF. DNA for the CDR3: TGTGCCAGCAGGTCCCTCGCTGGGAGCGGAAGCACAGATACGCAGTATTTT.

Regarding this clonotype: This may be a read error, as it is one base from a much larger clone. Here the CDR3 reads CASSQELGNQSQHF. The CDR3 nucleotides are TGCGCCAGCAGCCAAGAACTAGGCAATCAGTCCCAGCATTTT. The J gene is TRBJ1-5, the V gene TRBV4-3; no reliable D call. There are 14 residues in the CDR3. Per germline, CDR1 LGHNA and CDR2 YSLEER.

The chain has TRBV30 and TRBJ2-3; D remains ambiguous. From germline, CDR1 is GTSNPN and CDR2 SVGIG (reference sequence). This CDR3 region has 15 residues. V dropped 8 bases and J dropped 0 bases, with 18 bases sitting between them. The CDR3 is CAGNNVGSSTDTQYF. For the CDR3, the DNA is TGTGCCGGGAACAATGTGGGGTCTAGCACAGATACGCAGTATTTT.

A word on this clonotype: No conserved phenylalanine or tryptophan ends this CDR3, so it is likely a read error. The chain combines TRBV28 with TRBJ2-7; tentative D call: TRBD2 (7 bases). Between the trimmed V and J ends, which lost 5 bases and 7 bases, there was a span of 18 bases. The CDR3 spans 14 residues. Germline lookup yields CDR1 MDHEN and CDR2 SYDVKM. The DNA for the CDR3 is TGTGCCAGCAGTAAAGGTTTAAGGGGGGGGGAGCAGTACTCC. This codes for CASSKGLRGGEQYS.

The chain links TRBV11-2 to TRBJ2-1, with TRBD2 matching over 7 bases. After removal of 2 bases from V and 2 bases from J, the junction contained 12 bases not matched to a gene. Germline values: CDR1 SGHAT, CDR2 FQNNGV. The length of the CDR3 is 18 residues. The CDR3, as DNA: TGTGCCAGCAGCTTACACTCAGCGGGGTACAGCCCCTACAATGAGCAGTTCTTC. Encoded protein: CASSLHSAGYSPYNEQFF.

This clonotype occurred many times. This rearrangement joins TRBV2 to TRBJ2-5; no clear D gene. Germline V gene data show CDR1 as SNHLY and CDR2 as FYNNEI. The CDR3 spans 17 residues. Trimming took off 2 bases at V and 1 base at J, with 17 bases between the two ends. CDR3 nucleotides: TGTGCCAGCAGTGAATGGATCCGGTTAGCCACCCAAGAGACCCAGTACTTC. This translates into CASSEWIRLATQETQYF.

This clonotype was detected a few times. A read error is possible here, since a much larger clone lies one base away. The chain recombines TRBV4-1 with TRBJ2-3, with unresolved D. Germline CDR1 MGHRA, CDR2 YSYEKL. This CDR3 is built from 15 residues. The CDR3 nucleotides read TGCGCCGGCAGCCAAGATTTCACAGCCACAGATACGCAGTATTTT. Translating it yields CAGSQDFTATDTQYF.

This clonotype was seen a few times. CDR3 nucleotides: TGCGCCAGCAGCCATTTAAAAACAGGGGTGGGCACTGAAGCTTTCTTT. Amino acid sequence: CASSHLKTGVGTEAFF. This rearrangement joins TRBV4-3 to TRBJ1-1; 7 bases fit TRBD1. The CDR3 is 16 amino acids. Germline trimming cut 3 bases from V and 4 bases from J; bases unmatched to any gene: 11. Per germline, CDR1 LGHNA and CDR2 YSLEER.

As for this clonotype: Possible read error: a much larger clone is one base away. The chain carries TRBV4-3 and TRBJ1-1; D is undetermined. This CDR3 spans 14 amino acids. Germline CDR1 LGHNA, CDR2 YSLEER. The CDR3 loop is CASSQDSVNTEACF. CDR3 DNA sequence: TGCGCCAGCAGCCAAGATTCTGTGAACACTGAAGCTTGCTTT.